These 17 T cell receptor beta chains originate from one sample sequenced in a study of post-analysis software for immune sequencing data. Study findings and constraints: A few TRBV segments occurring more often in patients than controls included TRBV5-6, TRBV5-1 and TRBV20-1.

For these TCRs, the target antigens are not known. The TCR beta cDNA libraries contained unique molecular identifiers. One entry per CDR3 protein results from TCRdb running MiXCR on the PCR reads. The data hold about 400,000 distinct CDR3 sequences, with around 37% observed a single time. Sequencing was performed on blood. The source of these receptors is a girl aged 10 to 17 with multiple sclerosis.

V gene TRBV5-5 combines with J gene TRBJ2-5; unclear D gene. The germline CDR1 and CDR2 sequences are SGHKS and YYEKEE (reference sequence). The CDR3 covers 15 residues. V was pared by 1 base and J by 2 bases, with 12 bases between. The CDR3 coding sequence is TGTGCCAGCAGCTTGATTTCAGTAATTCAAGAGACCCAGTACTTC. It specifies CASSLISVIQETQYF.

This rearrangement joins TRBV29-1 to TRBJ1-4, with D tentatively TRBD1 (6 bases). The CDR3 covers 12 residues. Germline CDR1 reads SQVTM; CDR2 reads ANQGSEA. V lost 5 bases to trimming and J lost 11 bases, with 15 bases between them. For the CDR3, the DNA is TGCAGCGTTTACGACCCAAGGGGGAAACTGTTTTTT. Its protein is CSVYDPRGKLFF.

The rearrangement joins TRBV12-3 or TRBV12-4 to TRBJ1-1; D might be TRBD1 (5 bases). The CDR3 length is 13 residues. With 3 bases removed from V and 10 bases from J, the gap between germline ends came to 15 bases. In DNA, the CDR3 is TGTGCCAGCAGTTTGTCAGGGTCCCTTGCAGCTTTCTTT. As protein: CASSLSGSLAAFF.

The CDR3 nucleotides read TGTGCCAGCAGCGTCGACCGCAAAAGTGGCTACACCTTC. It yields the protein CASSVDRKSGYTF. The chain uses TRBV5-5 and TRBJ1-2; D is ambiguous. The CDR3 has 13 residues. Per the germline V gene, CDR1 is SGHKS and CDR2 is YYEKEE (reference sequence). Trimming left V 4 bases short and J 7 bases short, with 14 bases between. The full variable domain, rest sourced from reference TRBV5-5 and TRBJ1-2, is DAGVTQSPTHLIKTRGQQVTLRCSPISGHKSVSWYQQVLGQGPQFIFQYYEKEERGRGNFPDRFSARQFPNYSSELNVNALLLGDSALYLCASSVDRKSGYTFGSGTRLTVV.

The rearrangement uses TRBV24-1 and TRBJ2-1, with D possibly being TRBD1 (5 bases). This CDR3 region has 17 residues. Germline values: CDR1 KGHDR, CDR2 SFDVKD. V dropped 4 bases and J dropped 0 bases, with 15 bases sitting between them. The CDR3 coding sequence is TGTGCCACCAGTGACCGGATCAGGGTGAGCTCCTACAATGAGCAGTTCTTC. Residues: CATSDRIRVSSYNEQFF.

The V call is TRBV9, the J call TRBJ2-1, with 7 bases fitting TRBD1. This CDR3 has 14 residues. After removal of 1 base from V and 5 bases from J, the junction contained 3 bases not matched to a gene. Germline V lookup: CDR1 SGDLS, CDR2 YYNGEE. The CDR3 is CASSVTGQDNEQFF. As DNA, the CDR3 is TGTGCCAGCAGCGTAACTGGACAGGACAATGAGCAGTTCTTC.

The chain joins TRBV20-1 to TRBJ1-2; D not certain. Trimming shortened V by 6 bases and J by 12 bases, and 23 bases separated the two germline ends. Germline V lookup: CDR1 DFQATT, CDR2 SNEGSKA (reference sequence). The CDR3 is 13 amino acids. CDR3 DNA sequence: TGCAGTGCCAAGTCTATGGTAACGGAGTCGGACACCTTC. Residues: CSAKSMVTESDTF.

This clonotype was counted once. Here the CDR3 omits its conserved ending phenylalanine or tryptophan, so a read error is the likely source. The chain has TRBV6-6 and TRBJ2-3, with TRBD2 matching 7 bases. Germline lookup yields CDR1 MNHNY and CDR2 SVGAGI (reference sequence). This CDR3 has 16 amino acids. V was pared by 0 bases and J by 3 bases, with 6 bases of the junction left unmatched. CDR3 nucleotides: TGTGCCAGCAGTTACTCCGGACTAGAGTTTACAGATACGCAGTATTGT. Translation: CASSYSGLEFTDTQYC.

The rearrangement joins TRBV4-1 to TRBJ2-2; D call uncertain. This CDR3 is 15 amino acids long. Per the germline V gene, CDR1 is MGHRA and CDR2 is YSYEKL. The germline V and J ends were trimmed by 6 bases and 0 bases, with 11 bases remaining between them. As DNA, the CDR3 is TGCGCCAGCAGACCTTATAACGCGAACACCGGGGAGCTGTTTTTT. It encodes CASRPYNANTGELFF.

This chain joins TRBV28 and TRBJ1-2, with D unclear. The V gene's germline CDR1 is MDHEN and CDR2 SYDVKM. CDR3 size: 11 residues. Trimming pared 4 bases from V and 5 bases from J, leaving 5 bases between. The CDR3 DNA is TGTGCCAGCAGTTCTTTTTATGGCTACACCTTC. Translating gives CASSSFYGYTF.

This clonotype was counted a few times. The chain has TRBV5-1 and TRBJ2-7; tentative D call: TRBD1 (5 bases). Trimming stripped 2 bases from V and 1 base from J, with 13 bases between. In germline, CDR1 is SGHRS, CDR2 YFSETQ. The CDR3 length is 15 residues. CDR3 region: CASSFDRSASYEQYF. The DNA for the CDR3 is TGCGCCAGCAGCTTCGACAGATCGGCTTCCTACGAGCAGTACTTC.

There are many counts of this clonotype. This sequence joins TRBV6-2 or TRBV6-3 and TRBJ2-7; 8 bases line up with TRBD1. The germline gives CDR1 MNHEY, CDR2 SVGEGT. The CDR3 sequence is 15 residues long. V was clipped by 5 bases and J by 2 bases; unmatched bases: 8. For the CDR3, the DNA is TGTGCCAGCAGTGCTTCCGGGACAGGAGCCTACGAGCAGTACTTC. It codes for CASSASGTGAYEQYF.

The chain uses TRBV29-1 and TRBJ2-5; TRBD2 aligns across 8 bases. The CDR3 is made up of 12 amino acids. Germline V gene lookup returns CDR1 SQVTM and CDR2 ANQGSEA. V trimming: 7 bases; J trimming: 3 bases; junction bases outside the gene matches: 4. The CDR3, as DNA: TGCAGCGGGGCGGGACTAGAAGAGACCCAGTACTTC. It encodes CSGAGLEETQYF.

V and J are TRBV20-1 and TRBJ2-7; D may correspond to TRBD1 or TRBD2 (5 bases each). The CDR3 length is 15 residues. Germline assignment: CDR1 DFQATT and CDR2 SNEGSKA (reference sequence). Trimming took off 0 bases at V and 2 bases at J, with 14 bases between the two ends. Here the CDR3 DNA reads TGCAGTGCTAGAGATCGGTCCAGGGACCCCTACGAGCAGTACTTC. Translation: CSARDRSRDPYEQYF.

This chain connects TRBV5-5 to TRBJ1-5, with 7 bases lining up with TRBD1. V shed 7 bases and J 7 bases; nucleotides not matched to a gene: 14. CDR1 and CDR2 (germline): SGHKS, YYEKEE (reference sequence). The CDR3 loop spans 15 amino acids. CDR3 nucleotides: TGTGCCAGCCAAGCTGGAGGGCAGGGGGTCCAGCCCCAGCATTTT. Its translation is CASQAGGQGVQPQHF.

Written as DNA, the CDR3 is TGTGCCAGCAGCCGGACAGGGGGAACCTACGAGCAGTACTTC. It translates to CASSRTGGTYEQYF. This chain joins TRBV7-2 and TRBJ2-7; 10 bases map to TRBD1. In germline, CDR1 is SGHTA, CDR2 FQGNSA. CDR3 length: 14 amino acids. The V and J ends lost 5 bases and 2 bases, in that order; junction bases with no gene match: 3. Filled out from reference TRBV7-2 and TRBJ2-7, the complete variable domain reads GAGVSQSPSNKVTEKGKDVELRCDPISGHTALYWYRQSLGQGLEFLIYFQGNSAPDKSGLPSDRFSAERTGGSVSTLTIQRTQQEDSAVYLCASSRTGGTYEQYFGPGTRLTVT.

The CDR3 nucleotides read TGTGCCAGCAGGACGACAGGGGCCGCTGAAGCTTTCTTT. Its protein is CASRTTGAAEAFF. The rearrangement links TRBV12-3 or TRBV12-4 to TRBJ1-1; 8 bases are a match to TRBD1. V gave up 6 bases and J gave up 6 bases; unmatched junction bases: 6. The CDR3 has 13 residues.